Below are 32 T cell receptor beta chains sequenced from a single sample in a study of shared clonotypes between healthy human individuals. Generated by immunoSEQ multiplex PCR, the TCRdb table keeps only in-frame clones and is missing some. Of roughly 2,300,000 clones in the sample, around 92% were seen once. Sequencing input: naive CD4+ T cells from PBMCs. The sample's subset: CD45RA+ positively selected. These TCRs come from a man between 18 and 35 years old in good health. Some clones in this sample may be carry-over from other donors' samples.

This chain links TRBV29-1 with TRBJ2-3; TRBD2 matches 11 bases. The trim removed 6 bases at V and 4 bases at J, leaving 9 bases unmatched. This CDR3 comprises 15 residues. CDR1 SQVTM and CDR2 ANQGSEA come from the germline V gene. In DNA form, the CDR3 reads TGCAGCGTACGGGGAACTAGCGGGAGCGCAGATACGCAGTATTTT. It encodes CSVRGTSGSADTQYF.

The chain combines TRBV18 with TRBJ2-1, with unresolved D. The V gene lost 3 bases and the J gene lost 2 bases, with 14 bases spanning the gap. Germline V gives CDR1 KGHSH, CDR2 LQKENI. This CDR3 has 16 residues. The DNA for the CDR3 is TGTGCCAGCTCACCGATCGGGCAACGGACCTACAATGAGCAGTTCTTC. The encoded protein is CASSPIGQRTYNEQFF.

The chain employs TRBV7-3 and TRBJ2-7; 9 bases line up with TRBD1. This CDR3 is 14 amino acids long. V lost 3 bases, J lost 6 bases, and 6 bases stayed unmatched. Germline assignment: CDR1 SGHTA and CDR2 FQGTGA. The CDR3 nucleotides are TGTGCCAGCAGCTTCTCGGGACAGGGTGGCGAGCAGTACTTC. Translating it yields CASSFSGQGGEQYF. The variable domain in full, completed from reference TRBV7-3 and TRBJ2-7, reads GAGVSQTPSNKVTEKGKYVELRCDPISGHTALYWYRQSLGQGPEFLIYFQGTGAADDSGLPNDRFFAVRPEGSVSTLKIQRTERGDSAVYLCASSFSGQGGEQYFGPGTRLTVT.

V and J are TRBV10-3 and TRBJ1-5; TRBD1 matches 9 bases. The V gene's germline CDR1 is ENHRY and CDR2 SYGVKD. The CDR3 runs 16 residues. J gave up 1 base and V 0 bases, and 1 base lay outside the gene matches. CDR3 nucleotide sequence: TGTGCCATCAGTGAGTCGGGGACAGGGAGCAATCAGCCCCAGCATTTT. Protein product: CAISESGTGSNQPQHF.

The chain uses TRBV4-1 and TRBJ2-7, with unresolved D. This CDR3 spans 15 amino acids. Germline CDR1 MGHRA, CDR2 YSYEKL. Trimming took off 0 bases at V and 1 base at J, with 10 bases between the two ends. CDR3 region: CASSQDLTESYEQYF. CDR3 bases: TGCGCCAGCAGCCAAGATCTTACGGAATCCTACGAGCAGTACTTC.

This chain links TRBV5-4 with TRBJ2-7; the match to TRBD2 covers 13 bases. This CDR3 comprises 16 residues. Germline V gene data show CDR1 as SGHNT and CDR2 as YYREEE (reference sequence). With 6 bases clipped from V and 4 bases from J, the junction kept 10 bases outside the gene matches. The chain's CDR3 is CASNMGTSGTLYEQYF. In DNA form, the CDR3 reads TGTGCCAGCAACATGGGGACTAGCGGGACTTTGTACGAGCAGTACTTC.

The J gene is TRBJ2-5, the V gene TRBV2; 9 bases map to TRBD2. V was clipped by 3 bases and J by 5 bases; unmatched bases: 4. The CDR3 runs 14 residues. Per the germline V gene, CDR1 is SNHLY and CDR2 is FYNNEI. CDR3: CASSDWLAGETQYF. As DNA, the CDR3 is TGTGCCAGCAGTGACTGGCTAGCGGGGGAGACCCAGTACTTC. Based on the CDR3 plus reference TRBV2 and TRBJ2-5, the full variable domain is EPEVTQTPSHQVTQMGQEVILRCVPISNHLYFYWYRQILGQKVEFLVSFYNNEISEKSEIFDDQFSVERPDGSNFTLKIRSTKLEDSAMYFCASSDWLAGETQYFGPGTRLLVL.

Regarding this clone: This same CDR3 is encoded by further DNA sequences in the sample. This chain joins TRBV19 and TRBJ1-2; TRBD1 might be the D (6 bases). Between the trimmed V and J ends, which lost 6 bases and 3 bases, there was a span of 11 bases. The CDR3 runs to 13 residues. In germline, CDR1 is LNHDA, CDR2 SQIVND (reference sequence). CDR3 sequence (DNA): TGTGCCAGTAGCAGGGGTCCCGACTATGGCTACACCTTC. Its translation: CASSRGPDYGYTF.

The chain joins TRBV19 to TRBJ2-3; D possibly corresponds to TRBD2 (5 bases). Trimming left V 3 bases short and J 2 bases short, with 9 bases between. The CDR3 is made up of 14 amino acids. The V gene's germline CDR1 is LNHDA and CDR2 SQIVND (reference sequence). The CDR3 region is CASSITEVTDTQYF. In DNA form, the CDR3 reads TGTGCCAGTAGTATTACGGAGGTCACAGATACGCAGTATTTT.

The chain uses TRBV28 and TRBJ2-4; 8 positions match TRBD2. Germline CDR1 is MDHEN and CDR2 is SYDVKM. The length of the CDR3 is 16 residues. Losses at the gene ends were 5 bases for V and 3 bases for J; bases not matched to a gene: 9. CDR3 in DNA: TGTGCCAGCAGTCCAACGGGGGGGCTCCTCAAAAACATTCAGTACTTC. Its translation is CASSPTGGLLKNIQYF.

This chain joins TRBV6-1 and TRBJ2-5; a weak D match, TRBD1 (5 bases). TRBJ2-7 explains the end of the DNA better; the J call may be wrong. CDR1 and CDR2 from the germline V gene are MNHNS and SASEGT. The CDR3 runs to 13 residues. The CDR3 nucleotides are TGTGCCAGCAGTAAACAGGAGACCTACGAGCAGTACTTC. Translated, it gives CASSKQETYEQYF.

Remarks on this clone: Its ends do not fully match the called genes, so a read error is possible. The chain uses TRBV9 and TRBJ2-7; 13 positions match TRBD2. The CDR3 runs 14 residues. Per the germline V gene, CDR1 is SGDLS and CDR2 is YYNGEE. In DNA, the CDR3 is TGTGCCAGCAGCGCGGTGGGACTAGCGGGATCTTTCGGCTTC. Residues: CASSAVGLAGSFGF.

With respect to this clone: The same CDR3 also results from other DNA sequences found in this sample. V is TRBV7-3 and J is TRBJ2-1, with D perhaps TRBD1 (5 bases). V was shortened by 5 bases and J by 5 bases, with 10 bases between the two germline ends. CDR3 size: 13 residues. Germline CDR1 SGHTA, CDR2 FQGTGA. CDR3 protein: CASSPDRHNEQFF. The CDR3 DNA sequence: TGTGCCAGCAGCCCCGACAGACACAATGAGCAGTTCTTC.

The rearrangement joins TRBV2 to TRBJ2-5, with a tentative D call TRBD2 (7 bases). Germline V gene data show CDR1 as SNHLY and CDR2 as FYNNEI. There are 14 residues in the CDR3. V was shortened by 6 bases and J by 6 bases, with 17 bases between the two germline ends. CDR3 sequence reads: CASRPDWGGQTQYF. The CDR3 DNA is TGTGCCAGCAGGCCAGACTGGGGGGGGCAGACCCAGTACTTC.

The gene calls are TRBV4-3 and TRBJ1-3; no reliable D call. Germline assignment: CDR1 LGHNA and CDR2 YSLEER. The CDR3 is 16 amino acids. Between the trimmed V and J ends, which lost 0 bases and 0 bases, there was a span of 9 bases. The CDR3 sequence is CASSQETGLSGNTIYF. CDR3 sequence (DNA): TGCGCCAGCAGCCAAGAAACTGGCCTCTCTGGAAACACCATATATTTT.

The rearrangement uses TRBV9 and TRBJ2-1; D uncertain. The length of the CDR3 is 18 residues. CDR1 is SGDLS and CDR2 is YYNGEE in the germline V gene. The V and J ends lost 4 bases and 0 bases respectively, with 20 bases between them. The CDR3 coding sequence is TGTGCCAGCAGCTCCCGTTCTTTAGCCGAGAGCTCCTACAATGAGCAGTTCTTC. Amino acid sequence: CASSSRSLAESSYNEQFF. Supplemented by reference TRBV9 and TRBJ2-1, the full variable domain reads DSGVTQTPKHLITATGQRVTLRCSPRSGDLSVYWYQQSLDQGLQFLIQYYNGEERAKGNILERFSAQQFPDLHSELNLSSLELGDSALYFCASSSRSLAESSYNEQFFGPGTRLTVL.

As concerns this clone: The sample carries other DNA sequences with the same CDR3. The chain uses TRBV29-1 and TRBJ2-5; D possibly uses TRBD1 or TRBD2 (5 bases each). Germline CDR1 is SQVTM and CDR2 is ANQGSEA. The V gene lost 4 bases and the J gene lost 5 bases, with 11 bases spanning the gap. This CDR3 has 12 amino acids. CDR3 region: CSVGSGLETQYF. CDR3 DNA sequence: TGCAGCGTTGGATCGGGGCTGGAGACCCAGTACTTC.

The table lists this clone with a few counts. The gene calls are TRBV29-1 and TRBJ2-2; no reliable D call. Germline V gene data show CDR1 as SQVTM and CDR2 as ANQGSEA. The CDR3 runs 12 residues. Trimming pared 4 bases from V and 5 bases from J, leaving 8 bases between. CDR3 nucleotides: TGCAGCGTTGGGGCCCAAACCGGGGAGCTGTTTTTT. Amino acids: CSVGAQTGELFF.

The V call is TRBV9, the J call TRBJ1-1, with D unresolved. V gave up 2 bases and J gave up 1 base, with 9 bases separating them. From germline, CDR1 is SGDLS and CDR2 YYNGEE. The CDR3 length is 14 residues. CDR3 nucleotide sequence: TGTGCCAGCAGCGTTGCAGTGTGGAACACTGAAGCTTTCTTT. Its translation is CASSVAVWNTEAFF.

CDR3 in amino acids: CASSPSGADSPLHF. CDR3 nucleotides: TGTGCCAGCTCACCGTCCGGGGCGGATTCACCCCTCCACTTT. The genes are TRBV18 and TRBJ1-6; TRBD1 is a possible D gene (5 bases). The V and J ends lost 3 bases and 8 bases respectively, with 11 bases between them. The CDR3 totals 14 residues. Germline V gene lookup returns CDR1 KGHSH and CDR2 LQKENI.

This CDR3 is CASGRDRVAGELFF. CDR3 DNA: TGCGCCAGCGGCCGGGACAGGGTCGCCGGGGAGCTGTTTTTT. This chain uses TRBV4-1 with TRBJ2-2, with TRBD1 identical over 9 bases. The J segment lost 6 bases and the V segment lost 8 bases, leaving 7 bases of the junction unmatched. The germline V gene encodes CDR1 MGHRA and CDR2 YSYEKL. The CDR3 is 14 residues long.

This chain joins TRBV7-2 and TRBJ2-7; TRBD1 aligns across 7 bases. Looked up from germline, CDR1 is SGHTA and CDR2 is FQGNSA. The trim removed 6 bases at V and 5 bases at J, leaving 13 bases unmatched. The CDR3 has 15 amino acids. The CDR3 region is CASSSAGTVGDEQYF. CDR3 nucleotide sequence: TGTGCCAGCAGTTCCGCCGGGACAGTCGGGGACGAGCAGTACTTC.

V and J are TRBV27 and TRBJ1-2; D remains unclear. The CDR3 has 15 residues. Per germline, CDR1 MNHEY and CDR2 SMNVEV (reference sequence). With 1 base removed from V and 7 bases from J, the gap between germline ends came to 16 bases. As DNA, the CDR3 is TGTGCCAGCAGTTTATTTGGGGTCTCCCACTCTGGCTACACCTTC. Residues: CASSLFGVSHSGYTF.

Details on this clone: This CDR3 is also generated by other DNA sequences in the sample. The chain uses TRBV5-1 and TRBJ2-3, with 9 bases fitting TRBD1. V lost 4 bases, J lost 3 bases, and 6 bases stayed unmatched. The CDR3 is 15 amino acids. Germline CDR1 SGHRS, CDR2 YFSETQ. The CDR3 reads CASSPGQGRTDTQYF. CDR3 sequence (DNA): TGCGCCAGCAGCCCGGGACAGGGAAGGACAGATACGCAGTATTTT.

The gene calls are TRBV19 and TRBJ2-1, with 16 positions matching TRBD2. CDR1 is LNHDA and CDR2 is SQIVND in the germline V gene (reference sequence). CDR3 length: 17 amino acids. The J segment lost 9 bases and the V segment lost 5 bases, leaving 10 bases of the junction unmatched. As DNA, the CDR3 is TGTGCCAGTAGTGCCTCCGGGACTAGCGGGAGGGCAGGTGAGCAGTTCTTC. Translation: CASSASGTSGRAGEQFF.

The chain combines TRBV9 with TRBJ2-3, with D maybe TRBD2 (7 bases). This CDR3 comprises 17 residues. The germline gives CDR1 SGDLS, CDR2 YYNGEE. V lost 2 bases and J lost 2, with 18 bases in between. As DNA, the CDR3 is TGTGCCAGCAGCGTGACCCGGGGGGCTCTTGTCACAGATACGCAGTATTTT. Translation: CASSVTRGALVTDTQYF. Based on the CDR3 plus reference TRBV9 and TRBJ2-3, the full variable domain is DSGVTQTPKHLITATGQRVTLRCSPRSGDLSVYWYQQSLDQGLQFLIQYYNGEERAKGNILERFSAQQFPDLHSELNLSSLELGDSALYFCASSVTRGALVTDTQYFGPGTRLTVL.

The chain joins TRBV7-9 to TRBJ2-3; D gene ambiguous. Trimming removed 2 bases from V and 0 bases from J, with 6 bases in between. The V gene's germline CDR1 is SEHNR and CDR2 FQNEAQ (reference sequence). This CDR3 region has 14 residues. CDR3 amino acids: CASSLFTSTDTQYF. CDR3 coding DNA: TGTGCCAGCAGCTTATTTACAAGCACAGATACGCAGTATTTT.

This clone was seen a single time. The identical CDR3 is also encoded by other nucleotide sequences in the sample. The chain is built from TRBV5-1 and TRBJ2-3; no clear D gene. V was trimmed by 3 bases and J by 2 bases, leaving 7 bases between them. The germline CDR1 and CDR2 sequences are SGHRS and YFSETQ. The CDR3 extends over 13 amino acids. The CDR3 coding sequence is TGCGCCAGCAGCTCGTTAGACACAGATACGCAGTATTTT. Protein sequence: CASSSLDTDTQYF.

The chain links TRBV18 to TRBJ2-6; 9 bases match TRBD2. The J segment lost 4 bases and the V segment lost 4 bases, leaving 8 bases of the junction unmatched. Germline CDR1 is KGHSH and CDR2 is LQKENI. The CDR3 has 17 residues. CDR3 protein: CASSLASGAGGANVLTF. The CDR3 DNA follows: TGTGCCAGCTCACTGGCTAGCGGGGCCGGGGGGGCCAACGTCCTGACTTTC. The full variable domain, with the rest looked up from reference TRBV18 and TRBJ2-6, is NAGVMQNPRHLVRRRGQEARLRCSPMKGHSHVYWYRQLPEEGLKFMVYLQKENIIDESGMPKERFSAEFPKEGPSILRIQQVVRGDSAAYFCASSLASGAGGANVLTFGAGSRLTVL.

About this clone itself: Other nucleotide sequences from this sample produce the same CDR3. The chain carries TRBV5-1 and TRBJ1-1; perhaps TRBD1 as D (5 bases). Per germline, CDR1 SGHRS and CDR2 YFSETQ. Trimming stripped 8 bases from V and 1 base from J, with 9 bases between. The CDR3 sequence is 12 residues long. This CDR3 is CASRDPNTEAFF. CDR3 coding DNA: TGCGCCAGTAGGGACCCGAACACTGAAGCTTTCTTT.

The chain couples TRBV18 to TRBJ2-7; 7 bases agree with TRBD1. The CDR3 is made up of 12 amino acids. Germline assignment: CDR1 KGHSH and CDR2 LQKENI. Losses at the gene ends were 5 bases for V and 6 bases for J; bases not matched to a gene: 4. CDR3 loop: CASSFTGAEQYF. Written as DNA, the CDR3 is TGTGCCAGCTCATTCACAGGGGCCGAGCAGTACTTC. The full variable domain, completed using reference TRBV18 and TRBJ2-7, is NAGVMQNPRHLVRRRGQEARLRCSPMKGHSHVYWYRQLPEEGLKFMVYLQKENIIDESGMPKERFSAEFPKEGPSILRIQQVVRGDSAAYFCASSFTGAEQYFGPGTRLTVT.

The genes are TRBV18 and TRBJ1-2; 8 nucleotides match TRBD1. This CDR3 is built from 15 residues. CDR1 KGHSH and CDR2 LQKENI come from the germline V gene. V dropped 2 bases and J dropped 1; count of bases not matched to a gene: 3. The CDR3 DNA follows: TGTGCCAGCTCACCAAGGGGACAGGTTAACTATGGCTACACCTTC. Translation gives CASSPRGQVNYGYTF.